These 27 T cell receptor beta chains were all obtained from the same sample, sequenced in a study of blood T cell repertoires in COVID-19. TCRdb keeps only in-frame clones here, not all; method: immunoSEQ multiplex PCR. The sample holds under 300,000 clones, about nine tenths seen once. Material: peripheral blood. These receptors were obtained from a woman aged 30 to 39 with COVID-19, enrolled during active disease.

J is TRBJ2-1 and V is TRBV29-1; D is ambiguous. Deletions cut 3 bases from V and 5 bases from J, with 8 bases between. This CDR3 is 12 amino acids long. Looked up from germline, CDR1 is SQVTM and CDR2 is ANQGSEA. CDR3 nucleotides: TGCAGCGTTGACAGTTTTAACAATGAGCAGTTCTTC. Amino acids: CSVDSFNNEQFF.

The CDR3 loop is CASSEKPLGEQYF. CDR3 in DNA: TGTGCCAGCAGTGAAAAGCCCCTCGGGGAGCAGTACTTC. The chain combines TRBV6-1 with TRBJ2-7; D gene uncertain. The germline V gene encodes CDR1 MNHNS and CDR2 SASEGT. The CDR3 extends over 13 amino acids. Trimming cost V 2 bases and J 7 bases, with 12 bases left between them.

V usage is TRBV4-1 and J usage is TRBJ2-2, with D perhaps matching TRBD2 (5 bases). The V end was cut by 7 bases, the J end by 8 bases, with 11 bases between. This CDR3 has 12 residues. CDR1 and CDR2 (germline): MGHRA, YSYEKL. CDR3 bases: TGCGCCAGCACCCACTCGGGAGGGGAGCTGTTTTTT. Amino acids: CASTHSGGELFF.

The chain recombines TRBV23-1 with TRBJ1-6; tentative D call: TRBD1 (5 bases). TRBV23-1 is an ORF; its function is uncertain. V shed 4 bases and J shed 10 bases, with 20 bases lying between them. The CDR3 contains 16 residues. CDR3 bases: TGCGCCAGCAGTCGGGGCTTGGTACAGGTTGGATCACCCCTCCACTTT. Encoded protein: CASSRGLVQVGSPLHF.

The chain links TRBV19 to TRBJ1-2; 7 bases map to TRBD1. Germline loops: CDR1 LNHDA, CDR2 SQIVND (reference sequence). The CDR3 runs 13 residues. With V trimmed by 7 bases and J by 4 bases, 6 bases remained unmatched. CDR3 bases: TGTGCCAGTACCCCAGGGACAGTCTATGGCTACACCTTC. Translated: CASTPGTVYGYTF.

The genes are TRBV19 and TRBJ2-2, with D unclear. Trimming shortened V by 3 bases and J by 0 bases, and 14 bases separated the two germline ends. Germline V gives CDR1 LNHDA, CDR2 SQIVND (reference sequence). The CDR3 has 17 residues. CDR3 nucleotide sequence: TGTGCCAGTAGTATGCCATACGGTGAAGCGAACACCGGGGAGCTGTTTTTT. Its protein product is CASSMPYGEANTGELFF.

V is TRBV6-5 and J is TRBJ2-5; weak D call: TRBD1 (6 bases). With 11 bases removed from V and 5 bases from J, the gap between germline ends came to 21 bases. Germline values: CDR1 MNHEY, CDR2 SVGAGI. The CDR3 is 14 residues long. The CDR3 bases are TGTGCCGGAAGGGACACAAATTTTGTGGAGACCCAGTACTTC. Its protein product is CAGRDTNFVETQYF.

CDR3 nucleotides: TGTGCCAGCAGCAATCGGGGCCGGACAGGTTACTACACCTTC. Protein sequence: CASSNRGRTGYYTF. The chain employs TRBV28 and TRBJ1-2; 7 nucleotides match TRBD1. Germline loops: CDR1 MDHEN, CDR2 SYDVKM. This CDR3 spans 14 amino acids. V trimming: 6 bases; J trimming: 10 bases; junction bases outside the gene matches: 14.

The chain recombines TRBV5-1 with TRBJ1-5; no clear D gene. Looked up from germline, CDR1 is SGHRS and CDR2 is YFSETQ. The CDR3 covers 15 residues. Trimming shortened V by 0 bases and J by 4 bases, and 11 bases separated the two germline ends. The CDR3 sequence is CASSLAPGNNQPQHF. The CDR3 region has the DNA TGCGCCAGCAGCTTGGCCCCGGGGAATAATCAGCCCCAGCATTTT. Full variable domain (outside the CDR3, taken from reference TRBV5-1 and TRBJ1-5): KAGVTQTPRYLIKTRGQQVTLSCSPISGHRSVSWYQQTPGQGLQFLFEYFSETQRNKGNFPGRFSGRQFSNSRSEMNVSTLELGDSALYLCASSLAPGNNQPQHFGDGTRLSIL.

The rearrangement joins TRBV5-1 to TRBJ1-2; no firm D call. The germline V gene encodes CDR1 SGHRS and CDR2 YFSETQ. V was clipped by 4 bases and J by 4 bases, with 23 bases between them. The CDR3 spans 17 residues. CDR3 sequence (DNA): TGCGCCAGCAGCCCGGCCCCTCGGGGTTCAGCGCGCTATGGCTACACCTTC. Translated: CASSPAPRGSARYGYTF.

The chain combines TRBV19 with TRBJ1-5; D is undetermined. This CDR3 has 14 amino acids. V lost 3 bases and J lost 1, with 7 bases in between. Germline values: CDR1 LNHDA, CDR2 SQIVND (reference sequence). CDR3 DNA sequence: TGTGCCAGTAGTATCCAGAAGAGCAATCAGCCCCAGCATTTT. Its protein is CASSIQKSNQPQHF.

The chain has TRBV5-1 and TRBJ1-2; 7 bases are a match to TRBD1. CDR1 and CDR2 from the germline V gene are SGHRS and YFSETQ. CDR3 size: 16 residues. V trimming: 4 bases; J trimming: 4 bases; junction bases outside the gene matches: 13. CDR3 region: CASSPQSTGAPYGYTF. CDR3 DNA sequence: TGCGCCAGCAGCCCGCAATCCACAGGGGCTCCCTATGGCTACACCTTC. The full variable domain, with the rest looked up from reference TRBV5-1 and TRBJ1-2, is KAGVTQTPRYLIKTRGQQVTLSCSPISGHRSVSWYQQTPGQGLQFLFEYFSETQRNKGNFPGRFSGRQFSNSRSEMNVSTLELGDSALYLCASSPQSTGAPYGYTFGSGTRLTVV.

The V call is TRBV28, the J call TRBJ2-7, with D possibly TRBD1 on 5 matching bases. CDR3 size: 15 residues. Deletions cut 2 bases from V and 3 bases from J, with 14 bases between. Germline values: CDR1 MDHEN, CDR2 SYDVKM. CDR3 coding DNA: TGTGCCAGCAGTTTACCTGCAGGGCCCAACTACGAGCAGTACTTC. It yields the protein CASSLPAGPNYEQYF.

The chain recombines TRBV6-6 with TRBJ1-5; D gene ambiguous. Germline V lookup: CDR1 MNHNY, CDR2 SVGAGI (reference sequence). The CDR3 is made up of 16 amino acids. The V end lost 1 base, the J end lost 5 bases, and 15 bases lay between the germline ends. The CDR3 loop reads CASSYWSGEEHQPQHF. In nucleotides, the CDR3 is TGTGCCAGCAGTTACTGGTCCGGGGAAGAACATCAGCCCCAGCATTTT.

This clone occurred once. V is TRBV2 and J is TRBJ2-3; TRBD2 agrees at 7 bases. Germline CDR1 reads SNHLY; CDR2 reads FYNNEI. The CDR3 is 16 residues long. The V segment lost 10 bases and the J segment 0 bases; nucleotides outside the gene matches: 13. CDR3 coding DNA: TGTGCCATCCTTTTGGGATTAGCGGGTAGCACAGATACGCAGTATTTT. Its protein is CAILLGLAGSTDTQYF.

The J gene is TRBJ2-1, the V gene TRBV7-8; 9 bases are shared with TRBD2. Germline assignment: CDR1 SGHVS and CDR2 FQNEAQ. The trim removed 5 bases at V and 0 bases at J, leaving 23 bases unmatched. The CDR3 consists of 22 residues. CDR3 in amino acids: CASSAKRAVMSGRTSSYNEQFF. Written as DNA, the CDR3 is TGTGCCAGCAGCGCAAAAAGGGCCGTTATGAGCGGGAGGACAAGCTCCTACAATGAGCAGTTCTTC.

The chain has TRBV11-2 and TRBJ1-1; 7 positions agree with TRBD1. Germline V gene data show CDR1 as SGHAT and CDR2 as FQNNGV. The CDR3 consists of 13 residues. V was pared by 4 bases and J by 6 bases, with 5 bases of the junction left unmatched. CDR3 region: CASSSRQGSEAFF. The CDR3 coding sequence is TGTGCCAGCAGCTCTCGACAGGGCTCTGAAGCTTTCTTT.

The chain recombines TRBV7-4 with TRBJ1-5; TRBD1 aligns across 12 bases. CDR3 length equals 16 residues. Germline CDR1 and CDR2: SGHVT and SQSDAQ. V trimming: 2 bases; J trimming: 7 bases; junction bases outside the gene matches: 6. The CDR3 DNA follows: TGTGCCAGCAGCTTATCCGGGACAGGGGGCGGACAGCCCCAGCATTTT. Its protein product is CASSLSGTGGGQPQHF.

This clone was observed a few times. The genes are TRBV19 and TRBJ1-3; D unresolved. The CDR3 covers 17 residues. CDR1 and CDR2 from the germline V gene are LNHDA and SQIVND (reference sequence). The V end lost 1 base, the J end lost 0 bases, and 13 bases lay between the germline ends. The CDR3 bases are TGTGCCAGTAGTATAGGGGCAGGTTCTTACTCTGGAAACACCATATATTTT. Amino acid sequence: CASSIGAGSYSGNTIYF.

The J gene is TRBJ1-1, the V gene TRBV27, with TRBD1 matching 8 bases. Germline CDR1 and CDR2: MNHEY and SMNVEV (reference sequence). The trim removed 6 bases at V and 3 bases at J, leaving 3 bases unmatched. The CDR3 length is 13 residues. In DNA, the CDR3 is TGTGCCAGCAGCAGGGGGCTGGACACTGAAGCTTTCTTT. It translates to CASSRGLDTEAFF.

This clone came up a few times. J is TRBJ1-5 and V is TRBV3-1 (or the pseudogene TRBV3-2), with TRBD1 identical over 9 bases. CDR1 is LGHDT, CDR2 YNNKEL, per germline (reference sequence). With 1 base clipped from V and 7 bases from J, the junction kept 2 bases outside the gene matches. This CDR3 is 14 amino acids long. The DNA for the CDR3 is TGTGCCAGCAGCCAAGGGACAGGGGACCAGCCCCAGCATTTT. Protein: CASSQGTGDQPQHF.

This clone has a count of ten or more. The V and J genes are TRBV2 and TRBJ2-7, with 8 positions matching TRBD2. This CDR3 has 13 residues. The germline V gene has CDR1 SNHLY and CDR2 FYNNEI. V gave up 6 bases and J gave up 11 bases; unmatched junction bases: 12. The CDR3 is CASRTQTGGTEYF. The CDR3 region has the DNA TGTGCCAGCAGGACCCAGACGGGGGGGACGGAGTACTTC.

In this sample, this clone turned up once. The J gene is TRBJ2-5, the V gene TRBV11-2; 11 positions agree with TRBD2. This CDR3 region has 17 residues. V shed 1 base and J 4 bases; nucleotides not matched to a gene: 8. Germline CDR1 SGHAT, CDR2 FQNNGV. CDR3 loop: CASSLGLAGGGGETQYF. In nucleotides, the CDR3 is TGTGCCAGCAGCTTAGGTCTAGCGGGGGGAGGTGGAGAGACCCAGTACTTC. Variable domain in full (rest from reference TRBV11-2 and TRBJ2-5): EAGVAQSPRYKIIEKRQSVAFWCNPISGHATLYWYQQILGQGPKLLIQFQNNGVVDDSQLPKDRFSAERLKGVDSTLKIQPAKLEDSAVYLCASSLGLAGGGGETQYFGPGTRLLVL.

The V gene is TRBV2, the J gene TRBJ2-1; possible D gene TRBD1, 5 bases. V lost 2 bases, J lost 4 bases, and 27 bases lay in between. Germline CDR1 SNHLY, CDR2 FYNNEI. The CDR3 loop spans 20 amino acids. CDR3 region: CASSETSSQWGSDLYNEQFF. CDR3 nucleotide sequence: TGTGCCAGCAGTGAAACCAGTTCTCAATGGGGCAGCGACCTGTACAATGAGCAGTTCTTC.

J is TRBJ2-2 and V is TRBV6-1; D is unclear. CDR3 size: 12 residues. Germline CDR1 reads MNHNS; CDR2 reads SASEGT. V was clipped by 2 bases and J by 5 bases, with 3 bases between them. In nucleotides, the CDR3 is TGTGCCAGCAGTGAACAGACCGGGGAGCTGTTTTTT. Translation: CASSEQTGELFF.

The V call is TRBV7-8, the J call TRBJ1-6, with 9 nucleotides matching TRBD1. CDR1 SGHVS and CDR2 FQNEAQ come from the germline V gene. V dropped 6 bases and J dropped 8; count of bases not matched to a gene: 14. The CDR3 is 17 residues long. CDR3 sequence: CASRRYARTGADSPLHF. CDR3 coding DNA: TGTGCCAGCAGACGCTATGCTCGGACAGGGGCCGATTCACCCCTCCACTTT.

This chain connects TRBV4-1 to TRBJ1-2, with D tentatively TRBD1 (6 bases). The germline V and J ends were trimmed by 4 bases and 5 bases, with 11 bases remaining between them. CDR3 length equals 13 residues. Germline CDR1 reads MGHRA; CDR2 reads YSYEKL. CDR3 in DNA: TGCGCCAGCAGCCTCCGACAGGAGTATGGCTACACCTTC. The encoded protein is CASSLRQEYGYTF.